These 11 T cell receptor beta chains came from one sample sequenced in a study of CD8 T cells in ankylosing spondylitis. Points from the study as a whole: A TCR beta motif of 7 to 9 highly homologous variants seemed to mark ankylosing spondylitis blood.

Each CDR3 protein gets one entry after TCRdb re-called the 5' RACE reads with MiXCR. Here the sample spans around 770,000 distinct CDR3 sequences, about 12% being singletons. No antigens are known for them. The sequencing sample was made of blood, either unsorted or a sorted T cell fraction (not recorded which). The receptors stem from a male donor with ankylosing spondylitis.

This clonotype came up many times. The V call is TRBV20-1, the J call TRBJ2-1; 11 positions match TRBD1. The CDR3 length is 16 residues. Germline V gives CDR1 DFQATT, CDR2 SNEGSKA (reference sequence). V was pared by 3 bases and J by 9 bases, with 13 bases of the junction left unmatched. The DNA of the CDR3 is TGCAGTGCTAGCCCGTTCGGGACAGGGGGATTTGGTGAGCAGTTCTTC. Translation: CSASPFGTGGFGEQFF.

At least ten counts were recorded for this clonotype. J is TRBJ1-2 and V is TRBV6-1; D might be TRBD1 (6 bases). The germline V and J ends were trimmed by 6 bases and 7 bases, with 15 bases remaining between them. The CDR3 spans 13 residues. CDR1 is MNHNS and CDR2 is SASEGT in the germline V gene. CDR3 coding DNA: TGTGCCAGCAGACTACCGGGGGCTGGTGGCTACACCTTC. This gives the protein CASRLPGAGGYTF.

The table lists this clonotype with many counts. CDR3 DNA sequence: TGCAGTGCCCCCAGGACAGGCACAGATACGCAGTATTTT. Encoded protein: CSAPRTGTDTQYF. The gene calls are TRBV20-1 and TRBJ2-3, with D maybe TRBD1 (6 bases). Germline V lookup: CDR1 DFQATT, CDR2 SNEGSKA (reference sequence). V lost 6 bases, J lost 1 base, and 11 bases lay in between. This CDR3 comprises 13 residues.

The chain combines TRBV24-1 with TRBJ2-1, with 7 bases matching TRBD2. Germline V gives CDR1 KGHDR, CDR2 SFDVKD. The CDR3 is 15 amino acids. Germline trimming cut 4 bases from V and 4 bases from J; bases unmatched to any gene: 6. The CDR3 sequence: CATSDLPGGYNEQFF. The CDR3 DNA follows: TGTGCCACCAGTGACCTTCCGGGGGGATACAATGAGCAGTTCTTC.

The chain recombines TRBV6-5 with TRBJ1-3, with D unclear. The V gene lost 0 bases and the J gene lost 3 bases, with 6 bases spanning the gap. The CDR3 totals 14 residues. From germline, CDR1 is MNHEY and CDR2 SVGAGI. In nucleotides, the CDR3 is TGTGCCAGCAGTTACTCGATCGGTGGAAACACCATATATTTT. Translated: CASSYSIGGNTIYF.

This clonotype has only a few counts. The CDR3 region has the DNA TGTGCCATCAGTGATTTCCGGAACACTGAAGCTTTCTTT. It encodes CAISDFRNTEAFF. The chain joins TRBV10-3 to TRBJ1-1; D is uncertain. V was trimmed by 3 bases and J by 1 base, leaving 6 bases between them. In germline, CDR1 is ENHRY, CDR2 SYGVKD. The length of the CDR3 is 13 residues.

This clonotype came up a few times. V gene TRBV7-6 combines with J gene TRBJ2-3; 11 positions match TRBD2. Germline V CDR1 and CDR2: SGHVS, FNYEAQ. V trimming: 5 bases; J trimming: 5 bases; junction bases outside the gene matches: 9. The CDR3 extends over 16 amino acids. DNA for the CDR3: TGTGCCAGCAGCGCAATAGCGGGAGGGCGGGGAGATACGCAGTATTTT. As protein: CASSAIAGGRGDTQYF.

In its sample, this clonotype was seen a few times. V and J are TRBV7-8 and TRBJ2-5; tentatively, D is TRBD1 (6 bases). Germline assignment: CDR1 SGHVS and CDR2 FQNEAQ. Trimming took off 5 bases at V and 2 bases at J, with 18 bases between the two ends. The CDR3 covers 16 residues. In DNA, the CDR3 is TGTGCCAGCAGCCTAACAGGGTGGCGCACACAAGAGACCCAGTACTTC. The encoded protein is CASSLTGWRTQETQYF.

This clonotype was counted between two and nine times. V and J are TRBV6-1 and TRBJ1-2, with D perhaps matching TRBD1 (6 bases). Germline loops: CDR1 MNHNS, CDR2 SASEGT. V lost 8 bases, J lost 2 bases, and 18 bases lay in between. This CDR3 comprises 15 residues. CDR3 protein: CASRRLRGQNYGYTF. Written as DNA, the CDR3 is TGTGCCAGCCGAAGGCTTCGGGGGCAGAACTATGGCTACACCTTC.

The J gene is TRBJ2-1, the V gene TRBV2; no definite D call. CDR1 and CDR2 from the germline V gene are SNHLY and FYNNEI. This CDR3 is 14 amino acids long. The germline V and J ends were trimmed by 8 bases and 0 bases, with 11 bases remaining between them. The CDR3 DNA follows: TGTGCCAGCTTGATTCTGAGCTCCTACAATGAGCAGTTCTTC. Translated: CASLILSSYNEQFF.

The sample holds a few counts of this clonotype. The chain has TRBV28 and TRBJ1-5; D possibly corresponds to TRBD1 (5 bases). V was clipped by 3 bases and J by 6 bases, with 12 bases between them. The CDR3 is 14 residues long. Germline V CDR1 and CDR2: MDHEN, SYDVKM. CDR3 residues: CASSFLQGGQPQHF. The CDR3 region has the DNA TGTGCCAGCAGTTTTCTCCAGGGAGGTCAGCCCCAGCATTTT.